This TCR beta chain came from a study of shared clonotypes between healthy human individuals. On the study more broadly: CD4 naive and memory got three plates each, CD8 naive two, CD8 memory one.

The material for each subset, its genomic DNA, was split evenly across several immunoSEQ plates. Clones were read by immunoSEQ multiplex PCR, and TCRdb kept only the in-frame ones, dropping some. The table shows some 1,600,000 clones, with approximately 98% occurring only once. Each donor was a Caucasian adult residing in Nashville, Tennessee. The study, taken as a whole, reports: Among donors, sharing of clonotypes was expected to be affected by sequencing depth.

Germline values: CDR1 MNHNS, CDR2 SASEGT. Trimming removed 3 bases from V and 1 base from J, with 12 bases in between. This CDR3 spans 16 amino acids. About this clone: Its specificity is unknown.

This clonotype was obtained from a man aged 25-40 years in good health. Specimen: naive CD4+ T cells sorted from blood. Subset noted: CD45RA+ positively selected. V and J are TRBV6-1 and TRBJ2-2; a possible D gene is TRBD1 (5 bases). Written as DNA, the CDR3 is TGTGCCAGCAGTGACCCCTTCGGACAGAACACCGGGGAGCTGTTTTTT. Translating it yields CASSDPFGQNTGELFF.